What follows describes a single TCR beta chain. The target antigen is unknown. CDR1 is KGHSH and CDR2 is LQKENI in the germline V gene. Trimming at V came to 6 bases and at J to 10 bases, leaving 8 bases not matched to a gene. There are 14 residues in the CDR3. The data originate from a study of shared clonotypes between healthy human individuals. Study-wide points: Lower generation probabilities were found for non-shared clonotypes than for those shared by all four donors.

The table came from immunoSEQ multiplex PCR; TCRdb's copy has only in-frame clones and leaves some out. The sample gives some 1,600,000 clones, around 98% of which show up once; less than 0.55% is in the top ten. The chain couples TRBV18 to TRBJ2-1, with 11 bases that match TRBD1. This TCR was sampled from a young man in good health. Sequencing was done on a sample of naive CD4+ T cells sorted from blood. Subset noted: CD45RA+ positively selected. The chain's CDR3 is CASSPGTGGSEQFF. CDR3 bases: TGTGCCAGCTCTCCCGGGACAGGGGGATCCGAGCAGTTCTTC. Combining the CDR3 with reference TRBV18 and TRBJ2-1 gives the whole variable domain NAGVMQNPRHLVRRRGQEARLRCSPMKGHSHVYWYRQLPEEGLKFMVYLQKENIIDESGMPKERFSAEFPKEGPSILRIQQVVRGDSAAYFCASSPGTGGSEQFFGPGTRLTVL.